Presented here are 27 T cell receptor beta chains from one specimen sequenced in a study of control samples from healthy donors and cancer patients. Generated by immunoSEQ multiplex PCR, the TCRdb table keeps only in-frame clones and is missing some. The profile shows about 120,000 clones, about 89% of them singletons. The source material was blood. The source of these receptors is a man aged 45-65 years in good health.

The genes are TRBV3-1 (or the pseudogene TRBV3-2) and TRBJ2-3; no clear D. The CDR3 covers 15 residues. CDR1 is LGHDT and CDR2 is YNNKEL in the germline V gene (reference sequence). Trimming shortened V by 4 bases and J by 6 bases, and 17 bases separated the two germline ends. CDR3 nucleotide sequence: TGTGCCAGCAGCCGTTCGAGGCAGTCGTTCGATACGCAGTATTTT. Translation gives CASSRSRQSFDTQYF.

The gene calls are TRBV7-2 and TRBJ2-7; the match to TRBD1 covers 10 bases. The length of the CDR3 is 15 residues. J lost 4 bases, V lost 4 bases, and 7 bases had no gene match. Germline CDR1 reads SGHTA; CDR2 reads FQGNSA. In DNA, the CDR3 is TGTGCCAGCAGCTCCCGGGACAGGGGTTTATACGAGCAGTACTTC. It codes for CASSSRDRGLYEQYF.

This chain links TRBV27 with TRBJ2-7; TRBD1 matches at 7 bases. CDR1 and CDR2 from the germline V gene are MNHEY and SMNVEV (reference sequence). V lost 5 bases and J lost 3; bases outside the gene matches: 4. The CDR3 consists of 13 residues. As DNA, the CDR3 is TGTGCCAGCAGTATTGGGACAGACTACGAGCAGTACTTC. It translates to CASSIGTDYEQYF.

The chain uses TRBV5-6 and TRBJ2-3; D uncertain. There are 13 residues in the CDR3. The germline gives CDR1 SGHDT, CDR2 YYEEEE. The V gene lost 4 bases and the J gene lost 0 bases, with 6 bases spanning the gap. The CDR3 sequence: CASSPDSTDTQYF. DNA for the CDR3: TGTGCCAGCAGCCCTGACAGCACAGATACGCAGTATTTT.

The chain combines TRBV5-1 with TRBJ1-1; a possible D gene is TRBD1 (5 bases). Germline V gene data show CDR1 as SGHRS and CDR2 as YFSETQ. CDR3 length: 15 amino acids. The V gene lost 3 bases and the J gene lost 1 base, with 13 bases spanning the gap. The CDR3 bases are TGCGCCAGCAGCTGGGGGGTACAGGCGAACACTGAAGCTTTCTTT. This translates into CASSWGVQANTEAFF.

The chain employs TRBV18 and TRBJ1-4; tentative D call: TRBD1 (5 bases). The CDR3 extends over 14 amino acids. The V gene lost 6 bases and the J gene lost 5 bases, with 13 bases spanning the gap. Germline CDR1 reads KGHSH; CDR2 reads LQKENI. This chain's CDR3 is CASSTGTGNEKLFF. The CDR3 coding sequence is TGTGCCAGCTCCACCGGGACCGGGAATGAAAAACTGTTTTTT. Based on the CDR3 plus reference TRBV18 and TRBJ1-4, the full variable domain is NAGVMQNPRHLVRRRGQEARLRCSPMKGHSHVYWYRQLPEEGLKFMVYLQKENIIDESGMPKERFSAEFPKEGPSILRIQQVVRGDSAAYFCASSTGTGNEKLFFGSGTQLSVL.

This chain joins TRBV7-6 and TRBJ2-2, with TRBD1 matching 10 bases. Germline values: CDR1 SGHVS, CDR2 FNYEAQ. The CDR3 contains 15 residues. V trimming: 5 bases; J trimming: 6 bases; junction bases outside the gene matches: 6. The DNA for the CDR3 is TGTGCCAGCAGCCTTGGACAGGGGGGGGCCGGGGAGCTGTTTTTT. Its protein product is CASSLGQGGAGELFF.

This clone showed up just once. This chain connects TRBV25-1 to TRBJ2-7; TRBD1 agrees at 10 bases. V was pared by 2 bases and J by 4 bases, with 2 bases of the junction left unmatched. CDR1 and CDR2 from the germline V gene are MGHDK and SYGVNS. The CDR3 spans 14 residues. The CDR3 DNA reads TGTGCCAGCAGTGAAGGACAGGGGGGGTACGAGCAGTACTTC. Translating it yields CASSEGQGGYEQYF.

CDR3 loop: CASSLAGTGRDTGELFF. In DNA form, the CDR3 reads TGTGCCAGCAGCTTAGCCGGGACAGGGAGGGACACCGGGGAGCTGTTTTTT. This chain joins TRBV7-8 and TRBJ2-2; TRBD1 agrees at 9 bases. In germline, CDR1 is SGHVS, CDR2 FQNEAQ. CDR3 size: 17 residues. The junction had 5 bases not matched to a gene; V was cut back by 0 bases and J by 3 bases.

The chain links TRBV29-1 to TRBJ2-1, with D possibly TRBD2 on 6 matching bases. V lost 7 bases to trimming and J lost 0 bases, with 13 bases between them. This CDR3 is built from 14 residues. The germline gives CDR1 SQVTM, CDR2 ANQGSEA. DNA for the CDR3: TGCAGCGGCCTTCGGGGGAGCTCCTACAATGAGCAGTTCTTC. It encodes CSGLRGSSYNEQFF.

J is TRBJ2-2 and V is TRBV19; no clear D gene. The V end was cut by 3 bases, the J end by 1 base, with 0 bases between. CDR1 LNHDA and CDR2 SQIVND come from the germline V gene (reference sequence). The CDR3 totals 12 residues. Here the CDR3 DNA reads TGTGCCAGTAGTATGAACACCGGGGAGCTGTTTTTT. It encodes CASSMNTGELFF. The complete variable domain, with remaining parts taken from reference TRBV19 and TRBJ2-2, reads DGGITQSPKYLFRKEGQNVTLSCEQNLNHDAMYWYRQDPGQGLRLIYYSQIVNDFQKGDIAEGYSVSREKKESFPLTVTSAQKNPTAFYLCASSMNTGELFFGEGSRLTVL.

This chain uses TRBV7-9 with TRBJ2-4; D assignment may be TRBD1 or TRBD2 (6 bases each). CDR3 length equals 12 residues. Trimming stripped 5 bases from V and 8 bases from J, with 10 bases between. In germline, CDR1 is SEHNR, CDR2 FQNEAQ (reference sequence). The CDR3 region is CASSPGEDIQYF. The DNA of the CDR3 is TGTGCCAGCAGCCCAGGGGAGGACATTCAGTACTTC.

This sequence joins TRBV6-1 and TRBJ2-4; D call uncertain. The CDR3 is made up of 15 amino acids. Trimming pared 2 bases from V and 6 bases from J, leaving 14 bases between. Germline CDR1 MNHNS, CDR2 SASEGT. CDR3 loop: CASSETASWGNIQYF. The CDR3 DNA follows: TGTGCCAGCAGTGAAACCGCCAGTTGGGGAAACATTCAGTACTTC.

The V gene is TRBV12-2, the J gene TRBJ2-3; the table names TRBD2, a call not compared with the DNA. TRBV12-2 is annotated as a pseudogene. The CDR3 sequence is 16 residues long. Here the CDR3 reads CASRDPGTRPTDTQYF. The CDR3 bases are TGTGCAAGTCGCGACCCCGGGACTAGACCCACAGATACGCAGTATTTT.

As for this clone: Other DNA sequences in the same sample also yield this CDR3. The V and J genes are TRBV9 and TRBJ2-3; 8 nucleotides align to TRBD1. Germline V gene data show CDR1 as SGDLS and CDR2 as YYNGEE. The J segment lost 2 bases and the V segment lost 4 bases, leaving 9 bases of the junction unmatched. The CDR3 runs to 16 residues. CDR3 DNA: TGTGCCAGCAGCCCTACAGGACAGGGAGACACAGATACGCAGTATTTT. Translated, it gives CASSPTGQGDTDTQYF.

This sequence joins TRBV11-2 and TRBJ1-2, with D possibly matching TRBD1 (5 bases). The length of the CDR3 is 14 residues. Trimming took off 5 bases at V and 10 bases at J, with 20 bases between the two ends. Germline CDR1 SGHAT, CDR2 FQNNGV. The CDR3 spells CASSAPGTGMLYTF. Here the CDR3 DNA reads TGTGCCAGCAGCGCGCCCGGGACCGGGATGCTCTACACCTTC.

This clone was recorded a few times. The rearrangement uses TRBV6-5 and TRBJ1-3, with D hard to call. The CDR3 sequence is 15 residues long. From germline, CDR1 is MNHEY and CDR2 SVGAGI. V was shortened by 6 bases and J by 0 bases, with 12 bases between the two germline ends. The chain's CDR3 is CASRDRGVSGNTIYF. The CDR3 DNA sequence: TGTGCCAGCAGAGATAGAGGCGTCTCTGGAAACACCATATATTTT.

This clone was seen only once. CDR3 sequence (DNA): TGTGCCAGCAGTTTATCGTCGGGTTCACCCCTCCACTTT. It is translated as CASSLSSGSPLHF. The chain couples TRBV27 to TRBJ1-6; no clear D gene. This CDR3 spans 13 amino acids. CDR1 and CDR2 (germline): MNHEY, SMNVEV (reference sequence). The V gene lost 0 bases and the J gene lost 9 bases, with 6 bases spanning the gap.

The V and J genes are TRBV5-1 and TRBJ2-3; 7 nucleotides match TRBD2. The CDR3 is 15 residues long. The V gene end was trimmed by 4 bases and the J gene end by 2 bases; junction bases not matched to a gene: 7. The germline V gene encodes CDR1 SGHRS and CDR2 YFSETQ. CDR3 DNA sequence: TGCGCCAGCAGCCCGGGGACTATATCCACAGATACGCAGTATTTT. Its protein is CASSPGTISTDTQYF.

This chain links TRBV6-2 or TRBV6-3 with TRBJ1-1; 12 nucleotides agree with TRBD1. Germline V gene sequence: CDR1 MNHEY, CDR2 SVGEGT. CDR3 length: 15 amino acids. Unmatched junction bases numbered 1, after V lost 2 bases and J lost 3 bases. The CDR3 DNA reads as TGTGCCAGCAGTTACGGGGACAGGGGGCACACTGAAGCTTTCTTT. It specifies CASSYGDRGHTEAFF.

The chain couples TRBV11-2 to TRBJ1-2, with TRBD1 matching 9 bases. Germline V gene lookup returns CDR1 SGHAT and CDR2 FQNNGV. The CDR3 is 16 amino acids. V gave up 3 bases and J gave up 6 bases; unmatched junction bases: 11. This CDR3 reads CASSLGPTGGAHGYTF. The CDR3 nucleotides read TGTGCCAGCAGCTTGGGTCCTACAGGGGGCGCCCATGGCTACACCTTC.

V gene TRBV5-1 combines with J gene TRBJ1-4; 8 nucleotides match TRBD1. The CDR3 is 15 amino acids. The germline CDR1 and CDR2 sequences are SGHRS and YFSETQ. J gave up 5 bases and V 3 bases, and 6 bases lay outside the gene matches. This chain's CDR3 is CASSSGQGENEKLFF. DNA of the CDR3: TGCGCCAGCAGCTCCGGACAGGGTGAAAATGAAAAACTGTTTTTT.

The gene calls are TRBV11-2 and TRBJ2-7, with TRBD2 identical over 16 bases. The length of the CDR3 is 19 residues. Germline CDR1 SGHAT, CDR2 FQNNGV. Losses at the gene ends were 5 bases for V and 2 bases for J; bases not matched to a gene: 12. The CDR3 bases are TGTGCCAGCAGCACCCGACAGGGACTAGCGGGGGGGACCACCTACGAGCAGTACTTC. This translates into CASSTRQGLAGGTTYEQYF.

This clone was picked up one time. The chain has TRBV30 and TRBJ1-1, with 8 bases matching TRBD1. The germline gives CDR1 GTSNPN, CDR2 SVGIG (reference sequence). This CDR3 spans 13 amino acids. With 8 bases clipped from V and 1 base from J, the junction kept 6 bases outside the gene matches. The CDR3 sequence: CASGGQGNTEAFF. The CDR3 DNA reads TGTGCCAGTGGAGGACAGGGGAACACTGAAGCTTTCTTT.

The DNA of the CDR3 is TGTGCCAGCAGTCCCTCAGCGGGTGGCTACACCTTC. It encodes CASSPSAGGYTF. The chain carries TRBV6-5 and TRBJ1-2; D not certain. The CDR3 loop spans 12 amino acids. Germline CDR1 MNHEY, CDR2 SVGAGI. V was shortened by 5 bases and J by 7 bases, with 11 bases between the two germline ends.

The J gene is TRBJ2-1, the V gene TRBV9, with D possibly called TRBD1 or TRBD2 (5 bases each). Germline CDR1 SGDLS, CDR2 YYNGEE. V lost 4 bases and J 3 bases, leaving 17 bases between the germline ends. The CDR3 has 16 amino acids. The CDR3 loop reads CASSSGRPDLYNEQFF. CDR3 in DNA: TGTGCCAGCAGCTCGGGACGACCCGACCTCTACAATGAGCAGTTCTTC.

The chain couples TRBV6-4 to TRBJ2-7, with 7 bases fitting TRBD1. Germline V lookup: CDR1 MRHNA, CDR2 SNTAGT. The trim removed 8 bases at V and 0 bases at J, leaving 7 bases unmatched. This CDR3 spans 14 amino acids. The CDR3 DNA follows: TGTGCCAGCGGCAGGGGGAAAAGCTCCTACGAGCAGTACTTC. Its protein product is CASGRGKSSYEQYF.